This T cell receptor beta chain originates from a study of blood T cell repertoires in COVID-19. Study summary: COVID-19 samples, acute and convalescent, were from the United States, Italy and Spain.

Libraries were prepared by immunoSEQ multiplex PCR; TCRdb keeps only in-frame clonotypes and omits some of them. Altogether roughly 200,000 clones are present, 89% being singletons, with the ten largest covering less than 4%. Across about two dozen US areas, participants ranged in age from about 18 to 90 years. Donors were grouped by their self-reported clinical history. This TCR came from a woman in her 30s with acute COVID-19. The material sequenced was PBMCs or T cells enriched from blood (not recorded which).

This CDR3 reads CASSLIPGDGETQYF. The CDR3 bases are TGTGCCAGCAGCTTGATTCCGGGGGACGGAGAGACCCAGTACTTC. The chain uses TRBV5-8 and TRBJ2-5, with TRBD2 as a possible D gene (6 bases). The CDR3 has 15 amino acids. CDR1 is SGHTS, CDR2 YDEGEE, per germline. Between the trimmed V and J ends, which lost 1 base and 4 bases, there was a span of 14 bases.